These T cell receptor beta chains were read from a single sample in a study of blood T cell repertoires in COVID-19. The method was immunoSEQ multiplex PCR; TCRdb's version includes in-frame clones alone and lacks a portion of them. The sample lists approximately 140,000 clones, roughly 85% occurring once. Sequenced material: peripheral blood. The receptors were sampled from a man aged 60-69 years with acute or convalescent COVID-19. CDR3s include the opening cysteine and the closing phenylalanine or tryptophan. The D gene is left open where the match is weak. Clone size is given for some rows only: seen once, a few or many times, or a class if the clone is expanded.

D,size,J,V,CDR3,DNA
-,-,TRBJ1-1,TRBV9,CASSPLTEAFF,TGTGCCAGCAGCCCCCTCACTGAAGCTTTCTTT
TRBD1,once,TRBJ2-4,TRBV7-2,CASSLVGQNIQYF,TGTGCCAGCAGCTTAGTGGGACAGAACATTCAGTACTTC
-,-,TRBJ2-1,TRBV7-2,CASSLEGGGSSYNEQFF,TGTGCCAGCAGCTTAGAGGGGGGGGGTAGCTCCTACAATGAGCAGTTCTTC
-,few,TRBJ2-1,TRBV7-2,CASSLVGSTYNEQFF,TGTGCCAGCAGCTTAGTTGGCTCGACCTACAATGAGCAGTTCTTC
TRBD2,-,TRBJ2-5,TRBV7-8,CASSSTLGERWGGETQYF,TGTGCCAGCAGCTCCACCCTCGGGGAGCGCTGGGGGGGAGAGACCCAGTACTTC
-,once,TRBJ1-1,TRBV5-4,CASSLEQQYAEAFF,TGTGCCAGCAGCTTGGAACAGCAGTACGCTGAAGCTTTCTTT
TRBD1,-,TRBJ1-1,TRBV10-3,CASGQDKVTEAFF,TGTGCCTCAGGACAGGATAAAGTCACTGAAGCTTTCTTT
-,-,TRBJ1-4,TRBV28,CASSFGGGSNEKLFF,TGTGCCAGCAGTTTCGGGGGGGGCTCTAATGAAAAACTGTTTTTT
TRBD1,-,TRBJ2-6,TRBV7-2,CASSYIRGRSLAGANVLTF,TGTGCCAGCAGTTATATCAGGGGGCGCTCTTTGGCTGGGGCCAACGTCCTGACTTTC
TRBD1,-,TRBJ2-1,TRBV5-1,CASSLGGTGGVNEQFF,TGCGCCAGCAGCTTGGGTGGGACAGGGGGTGTCAATGAGCAGTTCTTC
TRBD2,-,TRBJ2-1,TRBV10-3,CAISEYGSGYNEQFF,TGTGCCATCAGTGAGTATGGTAGCGGGTACAATGAGCAGTTCTTC
TRBD1,-,TRBJ2-1,TRBV7-8,CASSPTGGEQFF,TGTGCCAGCAGCCCCACAGGGGGTGAGCAGTTCTTC
-,-,TRBJ1-1,TRBV30,CAWTVGHLNTEAFF,TGTGCCTGGACGGTGGGGCACTTAAACACTGAAGCTTTCTTT
TRBD2,-,TRBJ2-1,TRBV12-3/TRBV12-4,CASETSVNNEQFF,TGTGCCAGCGAAACTAGCGTGAACAATGAGCAGTTCTTC
-,-,TRBJ1-2,TRBV6-6,CASSSAAEGGYTF,TGTGCCAGCAGCTCCGCGGCAGAGGGTGGCTACACCTTC
-,-,TRBJ1-2,TRBV7-2,CASSLQAGAPGTF,TGTGCCAGCAGCTTACAAGCAGGGGCCCCGGGAACCTTC
-,-,TRBJ1-1,TRBV28,CASSPGGAGNTEAFF,TGTGCCAGCAGTCCCGGGGGGGCCGGGAACACTGAAGCTTTCTTT
-,-,TRBJ2-5,TRBV9,CASSVEGEETQYF,TGTGCCAGCAGCGTAGAAGGGGAAGAGACCCAGTACTTC
TRBD2,-,TRBJ2-2,TRBV11-2,CASKGMAGGTGELFF,TGTGCCAGCAAGGGGATGGCGGGGGGCACCGGGGAGCTGTTTTTT
-,-,TRBJ1-2,TRBV27,CASSLGAPGYGYTF,TGTGCCAGCAGCCTAGGGGCCCCAGGGTATGGCTACACCTTC
-,-,TRBJ1-1,TRBV18,CASSLRVEAFF,TGTGCCAGCTCACTAAGAGTAGAAGCTTTCTTT
-,many,TRBJ2-1,TRBV6-1,CASSETGPGSYNEQFF,TGTGCCAGCAGCGAAACCGGCCCGGGGTCCTACAATGAGCAGTTCTTC
-,few,TRBJ2-1,TRBV11-3,CASSLEARNEQFF,TGTGCCAGCAGCTTAGAAGCGCGAAATGAGCAGTTCTTC
TRBD2,-,TRBJ2-1,TRBV28,CASSFPSGTSGEQFF,TGTGCCAGCAGTTTTCCTAGCGGGACCTCCGGGGAGCAGTTCTTC